The clone carrying this T cell receptor beta chain was recorded at least ten times. What it binds is unknown. The data are from a study of regulatory T cells in long-lasting Graves disease. About the research overall: Those with persistent Graves' disease had received antithyroid drugs for over 5 years with positive TSH receptor antibodies.

Study-wide results and caveats: Reduced TCR diversity was observed in persistent Graves' patients versus newly diagnosed patients.

With iRepertoire HTBI primers and Arm-PCR of CDR3 regions, TCR beta libraries were built. TCRdb called the multiplex PCR reads again in MiXCR, with one record for every CDR3 protein. This table has over 350,000 distinct CDR3 sequences, more than 20% appearing once. CDR1 MDHEN and CDR2 SYDVKM come from the germline V gene. This CDR3 region has 13 residues. V gave up 6 bases and J gave up 6 bases, with 15 bases separating them. Time point here: persistent/refractory GD, antithyroid drugs over 5 years with positive TRAb. Construction of the TCR library relied on RNA isolated from PBMCs. This rearrangement joins TRBV28 to TRBJ2-7, with D hard to call. The sample was peripheral blood mononuclear cells (PBMCs), taken when the disease was refractory, from a patient treated with antithyroid drugs. This clonotype was sampled from a female donor with Graves disease. The DNA of the CDR3 is TGTGCCAGCAGCTTAACTGATAGGTCCGAGCAGTACTTC. Encoded protein: CASSLTDRSEQYF.